These T cell receptor beta chains were read from a single sample in a study of T cell changes during pregnancy in multiple sclerosis. Sequenced by immunoSEQ multiplex PCR; TCRdb stores in-frame clones only, minus some. Of about 50,000 clones in the sample, about nine tenths are singletons; the top ten hold about 0.6%. The source was CD4+ T cells from peripheral blood mononuclear cells, collected after pregnancy. The origin of the receptors is a female donor in good health, enrolled as a control in a pregnancy study. The CDR3 runs from the conserved cysteine through the conserved F or W. The order of the fields is CDR3 protein, CDR3 DNA, V gene, CDR3 length, J gene, D gene. The D gene is left open where the match is weak.

CDR3: CATSRASSDTQYF
DNA: TGTGCCACCAGCAGAGCTTCTTCTGATACGCAGTATTTT
V: TRBV15
length: 13
J: TRBJ2-3
D: NA

CDR3: CASSFNSGAGYTF
DNA: TGTGCCAGCAGCTTCAATTCAGGGGCTGGCTACACCTTC
V: TRBV7-3
length: 13
J: TRBJ1-2
D: NA

CDR3: CASSIGPRTGLNQPQHF
DNA: TGTGCCAGTAGTATAGGACCACGGACAGGGCTTAATCAGCCCCAGCATTTT
V: TRBV19
length: 17
J: TRBJ1-5
D: TRBD1

CDR3: CASSHRVRYGEANYGYTF
DNA: TGCGCCAGCAGCCACCGGGTAAGGTACGGGGAAGCTAACTATGGCTACACCTTC
V: TRBV4-1
length: 18
J: TRBJ1-2
D: NA

CDR3: CSVGLGQIYEQYF
DNA: TGCAGCGTTGGCCTGGGACAGATCTACGAGCAGTACTTC
V: TRBV29-1
length: 13
J: TRBJ2-7
D: TRBD1

CDR3: CASSQSSYEQYF
DNA: TGTGCCAGCAGCCAGAGCTCCTACGAGCAGTACTTC
V: TRBV14
length: 12
J: TRBJ2-7
D: NA

CDR3: CASSLGAGRGQPQHF
DNA: TGTGCCAGCAGCTTAGGTGCGGGGCGCGGTCAGCCCCAGCATTTT
V: TRBV7-6
length: 15
J: TRBJ1-5
D: NA

CDR3: CAWSGDRGLGLNTEAFF
DNA: TGTGCCTGGAGCGGGGACAGGGGGTTAGGATTGAACACTGAAGCTTTCTTT
V: TRBV30
length: 17
J: TRBJ1-1
D: TRBD1

CDR3: CASSYASGQGRQGYTF
DNA: TGTGCCAGCAGCTACGCCTCCGGACAGGGGAGGCAAGGCTACACCTTC
V: TRBV6-5
length: 16
J: TRBJ1-2
D: TRBD1

CDR3: CAGDKTGSHYGYTF
DNA: TGTGCCGGAGATAAAACAGGTTCCCATTATGGCTACACCTTC
V: TRBV6-1
length: 14
J: TRBJ1-2
D: NA

CDR3: CASRIENHGGDTQYF
DNA: TGCGCCAGCAGAATCGAGAATCACGGCGGAGATACGCAGTATTTT
V: TRBV5-1
length: 15
J: TRBJ2-3
D: NA